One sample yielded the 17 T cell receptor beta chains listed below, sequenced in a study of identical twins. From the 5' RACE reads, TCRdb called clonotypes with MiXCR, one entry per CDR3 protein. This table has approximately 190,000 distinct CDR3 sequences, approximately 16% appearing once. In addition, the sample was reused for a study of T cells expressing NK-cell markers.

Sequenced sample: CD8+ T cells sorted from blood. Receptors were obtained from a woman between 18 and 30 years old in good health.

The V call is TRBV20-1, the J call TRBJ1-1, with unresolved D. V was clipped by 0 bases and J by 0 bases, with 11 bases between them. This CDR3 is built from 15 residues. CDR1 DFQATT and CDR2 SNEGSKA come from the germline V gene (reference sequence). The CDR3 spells CSARDPGRMNTEAFF. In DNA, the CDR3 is TGCAGTGCTAGAGATCCGGGCCGAATGAACACTGAAGCTTTCTTT.

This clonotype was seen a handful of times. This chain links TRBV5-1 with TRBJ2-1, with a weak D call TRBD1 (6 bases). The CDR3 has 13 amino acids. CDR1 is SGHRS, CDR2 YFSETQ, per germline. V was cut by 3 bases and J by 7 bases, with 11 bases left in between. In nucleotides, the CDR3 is TGCGCCAGCAGCTCACAGGGTTTTAATGAGCAGTTCTTC. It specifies CASSSQGFNEQFF. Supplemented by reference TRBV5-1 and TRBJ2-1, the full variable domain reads KAGVTQTPRYLIKTRGQQVTLSCSPISGHRSVSWYQQTPGQGLQFLFEYFSETQRNKGNFPGRFSGRQFSNSRSEMNVSTLELGDSALYLCASSSQGFNEQFFGPGTRLTVL.

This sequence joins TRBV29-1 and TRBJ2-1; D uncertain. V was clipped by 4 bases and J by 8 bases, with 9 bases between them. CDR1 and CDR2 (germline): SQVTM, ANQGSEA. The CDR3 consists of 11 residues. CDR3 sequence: CSVVRVDEQFF. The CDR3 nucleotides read TGCAGCGTTGTACGGGTGGATGAGCAGTTCTTC.

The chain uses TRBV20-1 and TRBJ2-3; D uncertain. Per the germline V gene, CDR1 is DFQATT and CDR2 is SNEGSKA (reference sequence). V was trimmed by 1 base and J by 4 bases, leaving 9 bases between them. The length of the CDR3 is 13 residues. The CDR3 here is CSARGDNPDTQYF. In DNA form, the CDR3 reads TGCAGTGCTAGAGGCGATAATCCAGATACGCAGTATTTT.

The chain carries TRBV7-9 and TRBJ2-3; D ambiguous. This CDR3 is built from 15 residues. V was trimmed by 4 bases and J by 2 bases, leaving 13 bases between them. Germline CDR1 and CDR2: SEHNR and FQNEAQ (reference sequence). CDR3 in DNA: TGTGCCAGCAGCTCTTTACAGTCCCCCACAGATACGCAGTATTTT. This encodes CASSSLQSPTDTQYF.

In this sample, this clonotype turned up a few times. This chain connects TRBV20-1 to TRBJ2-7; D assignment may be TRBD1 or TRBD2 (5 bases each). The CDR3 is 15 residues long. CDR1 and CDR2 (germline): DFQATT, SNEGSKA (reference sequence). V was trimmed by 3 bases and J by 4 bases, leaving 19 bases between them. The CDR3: CSARPGAGVLYEQYF. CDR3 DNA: TGCAGTGCTAGGCCCGGGGCAGGAGTACTATACGAGCAGTACTTC.

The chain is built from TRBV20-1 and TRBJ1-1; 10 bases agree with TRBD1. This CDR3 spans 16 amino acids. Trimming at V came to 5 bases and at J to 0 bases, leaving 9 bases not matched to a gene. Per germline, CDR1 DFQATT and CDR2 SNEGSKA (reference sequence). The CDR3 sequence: CSAGGTGDKLNTEAFF. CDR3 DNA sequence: TGCAGTGCTGGGGGGACAGGGGACAAATTGAACACTGAAGCTTTCTTT.

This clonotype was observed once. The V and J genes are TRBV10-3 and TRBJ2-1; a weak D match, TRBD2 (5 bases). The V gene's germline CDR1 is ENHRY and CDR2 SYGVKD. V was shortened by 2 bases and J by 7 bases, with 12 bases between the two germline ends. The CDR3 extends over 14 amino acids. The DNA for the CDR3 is TGTGCCATCAGTGAGGTCCCCGGAGGAAATGAGCAGTTCTTC. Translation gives CAISEVPGGNEQFF.

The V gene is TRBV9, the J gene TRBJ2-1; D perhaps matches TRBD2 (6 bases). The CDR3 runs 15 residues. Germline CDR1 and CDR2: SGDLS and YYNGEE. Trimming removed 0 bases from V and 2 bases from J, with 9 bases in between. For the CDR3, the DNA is TGTGCCAGCAGCGTAGGGGGGGAGCCCTACAATGAGCAGTTCTTC. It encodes CASSVGGEPYNEQFF.

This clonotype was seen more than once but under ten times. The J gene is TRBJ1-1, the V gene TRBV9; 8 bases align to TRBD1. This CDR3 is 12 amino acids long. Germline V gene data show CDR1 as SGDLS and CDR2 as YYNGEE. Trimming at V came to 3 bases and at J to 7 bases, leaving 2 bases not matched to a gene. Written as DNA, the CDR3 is TGTGCCAGCAGCGACGGACAGGGTGAAGCTTTCTTT. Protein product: CASSDGQGEAFF.

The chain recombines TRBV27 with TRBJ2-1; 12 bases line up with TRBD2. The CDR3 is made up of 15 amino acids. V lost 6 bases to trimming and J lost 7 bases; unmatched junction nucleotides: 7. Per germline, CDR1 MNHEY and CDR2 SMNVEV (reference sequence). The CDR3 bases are TGTGCCAGCAGATCTACTAGCGGGAGGTTGAATGAGCAGTTCTTC. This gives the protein CASRSTSGRLNEQFF.

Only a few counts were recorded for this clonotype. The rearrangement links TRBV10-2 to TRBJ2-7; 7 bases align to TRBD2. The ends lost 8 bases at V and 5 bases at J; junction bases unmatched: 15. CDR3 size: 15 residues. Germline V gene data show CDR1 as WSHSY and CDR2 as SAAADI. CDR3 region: CASDSRGGSKDEQYF. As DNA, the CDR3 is TGCGCCAGCGACTCTAGGGGAGGGAGTAAGGACGAGCAGTACTTC.

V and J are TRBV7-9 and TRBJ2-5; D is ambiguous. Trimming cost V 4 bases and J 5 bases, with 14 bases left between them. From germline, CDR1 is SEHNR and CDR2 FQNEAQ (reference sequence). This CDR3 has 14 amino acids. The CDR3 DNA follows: TGTGCCAGCAGCTCATCTGAGGCTAGGGAGACCCAGTACTTC. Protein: CASSSSEARETQYF.

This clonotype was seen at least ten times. CDR3 sequence: CASSVGGGSYNEQFF. CDR3 nucleotide sequence: TGTGCCAGCAGCGTAGGGGGGGGCTCCTACAATGAGCAGTTCTTC. V gene TRBV9 combines with J gene TRBJ2-1, with 7 positions matching TRBD2. V shed 0 bases and J 0 bases; nucleotides not matched to a gene: 0. Germline V gene data show CDR1 as SGDLS and CDR2 as YYNGEE. This CDR3 spans 15 amino acids.

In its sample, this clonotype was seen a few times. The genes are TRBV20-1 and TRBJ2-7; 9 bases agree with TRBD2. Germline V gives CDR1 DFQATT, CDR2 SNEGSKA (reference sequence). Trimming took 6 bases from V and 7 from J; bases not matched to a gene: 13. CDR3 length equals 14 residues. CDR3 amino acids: CSARGGDAWTEQYF. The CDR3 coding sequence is TGCAGTGCGCGGGGGGGGGACGCGTGGACGGAGCAGTACTTC.

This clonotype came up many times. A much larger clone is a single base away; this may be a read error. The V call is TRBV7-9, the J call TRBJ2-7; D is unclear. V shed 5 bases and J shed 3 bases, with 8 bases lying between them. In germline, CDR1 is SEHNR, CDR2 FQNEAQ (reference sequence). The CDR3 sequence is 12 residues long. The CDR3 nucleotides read TGTGCCAGCAGCCGGACCGTCTACGAGCAGTACTTC. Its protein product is CASSRTVYEQYF.

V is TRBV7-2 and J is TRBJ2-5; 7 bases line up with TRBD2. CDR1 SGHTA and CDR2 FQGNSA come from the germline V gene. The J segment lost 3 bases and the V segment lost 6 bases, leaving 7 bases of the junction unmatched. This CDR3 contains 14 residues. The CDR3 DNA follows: TGTGCCAGCAGGGATTGGGGGGGAGAAGAGACCCAGTACTTC. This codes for CASRDWGGEETQYF.